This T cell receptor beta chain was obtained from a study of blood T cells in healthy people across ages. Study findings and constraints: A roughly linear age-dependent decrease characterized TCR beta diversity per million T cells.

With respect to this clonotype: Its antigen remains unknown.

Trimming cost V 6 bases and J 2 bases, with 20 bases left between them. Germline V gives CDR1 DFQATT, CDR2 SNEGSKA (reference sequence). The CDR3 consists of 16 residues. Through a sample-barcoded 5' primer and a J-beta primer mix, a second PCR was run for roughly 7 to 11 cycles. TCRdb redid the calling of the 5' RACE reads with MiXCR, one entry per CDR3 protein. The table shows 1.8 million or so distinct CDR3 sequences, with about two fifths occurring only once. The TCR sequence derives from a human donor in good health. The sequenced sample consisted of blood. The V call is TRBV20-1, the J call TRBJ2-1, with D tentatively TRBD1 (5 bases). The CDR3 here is CSAQAADSSTYNEQFF. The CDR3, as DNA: TGCAGTGCACAGGCGGCAGATTCCTCAACCTACAATGAGCAGTTCTTC.